This entry lists 23 T cell receptor beta chains sequenced from one sample in a study of T cells in Graves' hyperthyroidism and ophthalmopathy. Regions amplified from RNA transcripts were the TCR beta CDR3 regions. RT-PCR in the first round (using the HTBI primer set) targeted the TCR CDR3. TCRdb independently ran MiXCR on the multiplex PCR reads; one entry per CDR3 protein. The sample carries some 24,000 distinct CDR3 sequences, under 55% recorded once. The sample was blood. The receptors come from a woman aged 40 to 55 with Graves' hyperthyroidism that later progressed to Graves' ophthalmopathy.

This clonotype was picked up many times. V usage is TRBV12-3 or TRBV12-4 and J usage is TRBJ2-7, with TRBD2 matching over 7 bases. Germline trimming cut 3 bases from V and 0 bases from J; bases unmatched to any gene: 14. The CDR3 consists of 18 residues. This chain's CDR3 is CASSFSDLAGRSSYEQYF. In DNA form, the CDR3 reads TGTGCCAGCAGTTTTTCTGATTTAGCGGGCCGATCCTCCTACGAGCAGTACTTC.

The J gene is TRBJ2-5, the V gene TRBV5-6; D possibly corresponds to TRBD2 (5 bases). V was shortened by 1 base and J by 5 bases, with 9 bases between the two germline ends. Per the germline V gene, CDR1 is SGHDT and CDR2 is YYEEEE. This CDR3 is 13 amino acids long. The CDR3 region has the DNA TGTGCCAGCAGCTTGACCAGCGGCGAGACCCAGTACTTC. Its protein product is CASSLTSGETQYF. Drawing the rest from reference TRBV5-6 and TRBJ2-5, the complete variable domain is DAGVTQSPTHLIKTRGQQVTLRCSPKSGHDTVSWYQQALGQGPQFIFQYYEEEERQRGNFPDRFSGHQFPNYSSELNVNALLLGDSALYLCASSLTSGETQYFGPGTRLLVL.

The chain couples TRBV7-8 to TRBJ2-5, with 10 bases aligning to TRBD2. The V gene end was trimmed by 5 bases and the J gene end by 4 bases; junction bases not matched to a gene: 10. The germline CDR1 and CDR2 sequences are SGHVS and FQNEAQ. CDR3 size: 16 residues. This CDR3 reads CASSPIQREGRETQYF. DNA of the CDR3: TGTGCCAGCAGCCCGATCCAGCGGGAGGGCCGAGAGACCCAGTACTTC.

This clonotype was found a few times. V usage is TRBV6-5 and J usage is TRBJ2-7, with 9 positions matching TRBD1. The CDR3 runs to 14 residues. From germline, CDR1 is MNHEY and CDR2 SVGAGI. Trimming took 4 bases from V and 4 from J; bases not matched to a gene: 5. The CDR3 DNA reads as TGTGCCAGCAGTTCCGGGACAGGGAAGTACGAGCAGTACTTC. Protein product: CASSSGTGKYEQYF.

This clonotype was detected ten times or more. The chain joins TRBV12-3 or TRBV12-4 to TRBJ1-6; D remains unclear. The ends were cut back, 6 bases at V and 1 base at J, with 7 bases in the middle. There are 14 residues in the CDR3. This CDR3 is CASSGDSYNSPLHF. The DNA for the CDR3 is TGTGCCAGCAGCGGGGATTCCTATAATTCACCCCTCCACTTT.

The chain recombines TRBV2 with TRBJ1-2; D unresolved. V was pared by 7 bases and J by 1 base, with 10 bases between. The CDR3 sequence is 13 residues long. CDR1 is SNHLY, CDR2 FYNNEI, per germline. CDR3 region: CASNGLLNYGYTF. As DNA, the CDR3 is TGTGCCAGCAACGGCCTTCTTAACTATGGCTACACCTTC.

This clonotype was picked up many times. The rearrangement uses TRBV28 and TRBJ2-1; D is unclear. Trimming cost V 6 bases and J 6 bases, with 6 bases left between them. Germline-derived CDR1 and CDR2 are MDHEN and SYDVKM. This CDR3 region has 11 residues. CDR3 in DNA: TGTGCCAGCAGCTCCCCCAATGAGCAGTTCTTC. It specifies CASSSPNEQFF.

The chain has TRBV12-3 or TRBV12-4 and TRBJ1-2; D gene uncertain. Trimming pared 6 bases from V and 4 bases from J, leaving 9 bases between. CDR3 length equals 12 residues. For the CDR3, the DNA is TGTGCCAGCAGCCCCGATCGCTATGGCTACACCTTC. Encoded protein: CASSPDRYGYTF.

The chain links TRBV9 to TRBJ2-1; 12 nucleotides align to TRBD2. With V trimmed by 4 bases and J by 7 bases, 9 bases remained unmatched. The CDR3 is made up of 16 amino acids. CDR1 and CDR2 (germline): SGDLS, YYNGEE. CDR3 amino acids: CASSSRTSGVRNEQFF. The CDR3 DNA reads as TGTGCCAGCAGCTCCCGGACTAGCGGGGTCCGTAATGAGCAGTTCTTC.

The chain combines TRBV24-1 with TRBJ2-1; 9 positions agree with TRBD2. The CDR3 totals 17 residues. Germline trimming cut 3 bases from V and 7 bases from J; bases unmatched to any gene: 12. CDR1 KGHDR and CDR2 SFDVKD come from the germline V gene. CDR3 residues: CATSDPVLAGTLNEQFF. The CDR3 DNA reads TGTGCCACCAGTGATCCGGTGCTAGCGGGGACATTGAATGAGCAGTTCTTC.

This clonotype was seen a few times. The chain uses TRBV20-1 and TRBJ2-5, with D possibly matching TRBD1 (11 bases). Germline V gene sequence: CDR1 DFQATT, CDR2 SNEGSKA (reference sequence). This CDR3 is built from 18 residues. The V end was cut by 6 bases, the J end by 6 bases, with 32 bases between. CDR3: CSATPGTGGGLAYQTQYF. For the CDR3, the DNA is TGCAGTGCGACCCCCGGGACAGGGGGGGGACTAGCGTATCAGACCCAGTACTTC.

V gene TRBV2 combines with J gene TRBJ1-5, with D uncertain. The CDR3 spans 13 residues. Germline loops: CDR1 SNHLY, CDR2 FYNNEI. The V and J ends lost 4 bases and 3 bases respectively, with 7 bases between them. CDR3 protein: CASSAGSNQPQHF. The CDR3, as DNA: TGTGCCAGCAGTGCAGGATCCAATCAGCCCCAGCATTTT.

This clonotype was picked up many times. The rearrangement joins TRBV6-5 to TRBJ2-1, with unresolved D. Trimming took 6 bases from V and 11 from J, leaving 17 bases between them. CDR1 is MNHEY and CDR2 is SVGAGI in the germline V gene. The CDR3 has 13 amino acids. CDR3 loop: CASSVTWASKQFF. DNA of the CDR3: TGTGCCAGCAGCGTCACCTGGGCCAGTAAGCAGTTCTTC.

This clonotype has only one observation. The chain uses TRBV25-1 and TRBJ1-1; D possibly corresponds to TRBD1 (5 bases). V was cut by 1 base and J by 8 bases, with 11 bases left in between. The CDR3 has 13 amino acids. Looked up from germline, CDR1 is MGHDK and CDR2 is SYGVNS. DNA for the CDR3: TGTGCCAGCAGTGAATTAGTGGGGGGAGAAGCTTTCTTT. This translates into CASSELVGGEAFF.

This clonotype appeared a few times. This chain connects TRBV19 to TRBJ2-7; TRBD2 might be the D (6 bases). CDR3 length: 14 residues. The V gene's germline CDR1 is LNHDA and CDR2 SQIVND (reference sequence). The V gene lost 4 bases and the J gene lost 4 bases, with 14 bases spanning the gap. The CDR3 loop reads CASSRTGGVYEQYF. CDR3 DNA: TGTGCCAGTAGTAGGACTGGCGGGGTTTACGAGCAGTACTTC.

Only a few counts were recorded for this clonotype. The chain combines TRBV20-1 with TRBJ2-3; D uncertain. CDR3 length: 11 amino acids. Trimming removed 5 bases from V and 4 bases from J, with 7 bases in between. The germline CDR1 and CDR2 sequences are DFQATT and SNEGSKA (reference sequence). This CDR3 reads CSAAMSDTQYF. The CDR3 DNA is TGCAGTGCTGCTATGTCAGATACGCAGTATTTT.

This chain connects TRBV19 to TRBJ2-1; D gene unclear. The germline gives CDR1 LNHDA, CDR2 SQIVND (reference sequence). This CDR3 is 15 amino acids long. V was clipped by 6 bases and J by 2 bases, with 14 bases between them. The CDR3 DNA reads TGTGCCAGTAGCCGACACCTTACGACCTACAATGAGCAGTTCTTC. Residues: CASSRHLTTYNEQFF. Based on the CDR3 plus reference TRBV19 and TRBJ2-1, the full variable domain is DGGITQSPKYLFRKEGQNVTLSCEQNLNHDAMYWYRQDPGQGLRLIYYSQIVNDFQKGDIAEGYSVSREKKESFPLTVTSAQKNPTAFYLCASSRHLTTYNEQFFGPGTRLTVL.

This clonotype was seen repeatedly, ten times or more. This chain links TRBV19 with TRBJ1-5; perhaps TRBD1 as D (5 bases). The CDR3 contains 17 residues. V was clipped by 0 bases and J by 5 bases, with 17 bases between them. Germline V gives CDR1 LNHDA, CDR2 SQIVND (reference sequence). The CDR3 DNA reads as TGTGCCAGTAGTATAGATCTATCAGGGATTGAATATCAGCCCCAGCATTTT. It encodes CASSIDLSGIEYQPQHF.

This clonotype has a handful of counts. This chain connects TRBV2 to TRBJ2-7, with a tentative D call TRBD2 (6 bases). The CDR3 is 12 amino acids. Germline CDR1 reads SNHLY; CDR2 reads FYNNEI. V was pared by 3 bases and J by 6 bases, with 9 bases between. Here the CDR3 DNA reads TGTGCCAGCAGTGATCTAGCGCGCGAGCAGTACTTC. Translated: CASSDLAREQYF.

In its sample, this clonotype was seen once. The chain's CDR3 is CASGLTVNTEAFF. For the CDR3, the DNA is TGTGCCAGCGGGTTGACGGTGAACACTGAAGCTTTCTTT. J is TRBJ1-1 and V is TRBV6-1, with unresolved D. Per the germline V gene, CDR1 is MNHNS and CDR2 is SASEGT. The CDR3 loop spans 13 amino acids. V was clipped by 8 bases and J by 0 bases, with 10 bases between them.

The chain has TRBV19 and TRBJ1-2, with unresolved D. Germline V gene sequence: CDR1 LNHDA, CDR2 SQIVND (reference sequence). The CDR3 consists of 14 residues. V dropped 3 bases and J dropped 8 bases, with 16 bases sitting between them. The CDR3 here is CASSMVDANGGYTF. DNA for the CDR3: TGTGCCAGTAGTATGGTGGACGCCAATGGGGGCTACACCTTC.

J is TRBJ2-7 and V is TRBV7-9, with D perhaps TRBD1 or TRBD2 (6 bases each). Germline lookup yields CDR1 SEHNR and CDR2 FQNEAQ (reference sequence). V dropped 1 base and J dropped 6 bases, with 10 bases sitting between them. The CDR3 is 13 residues long. The CDR3 region has the DNA TGTGCCAGCAGCTTAGAACAGGGAGGCGAGCAGTACTTC. The encoded protein is CASSLEQGGEQYF.

As concerns this clonotype: The junction departs from germline at one end; a sequencing error may be responsible. V and J are TRBV20-1 and TRBJ2-7, with 13 bases matching TRBD2. Germline CDR1 reads DFQATT; CDR2 reads SNEGSKA (reference sequence). This CDR3 comprises 15 residues. The CDR3 sequence: CSAVKTSGRPHEQCF. The DNA of the CDR3 is TGCAGTGCTGTGAAGACTAGCGGGAGGCCCCACGAGCAGTGCTTC.